These T cell receptor beta chains were read from a single sample in a study of metastatic and nonmetastatic thyroid tumors. TCRdb re-called the PCR reads through MiXCR. Here the sample spans roughly 70,000 clones, roughly a sixth being singletons. The sequenced sample was blood. The receptors here all came from a female donor with papillary thyroid cancer or a benign thyroid nodule (not recorded which). Some clones in this sample may be carry-over from other donors' samples. Each CDR3 is given with its conserved first and last residue. The order of the fields is J gene, V gene, D gene, CDR3 length, clone size, CDR3 protein, CDR3 DNA. The D gene is left open where the match is weak. Clone sizes are given selectively: once, few, many, or a class where the clone is expanded.

TRBJ1-6 TRBV5-4 NA 14 many CASSPRDRPSPLHF TGTGCCAGCAGCCCCCGGGACCGACCTTCACCCCTCCACTTT
TRBJ2-1 TRBV5-1 NA 14 NA CASSLAEGSREQFF TGCGCCAGCAGCTTGGCCGAAGGGAGCCGTGAGCAGTTCTTC
TRBJ2-2 TRBV9 NA 16 many CASNLEGGIYTGELFF TGTGCCAGCAACTTGGAAGGGGGTATATACACCGGGGAGCTGTTTTTT
TRBJ1-2 TRBV30 TRBD1 14 many CAWSPGTGRYGYTF TGTGCCTGGAGTCCCGGGACAGGGCGCTATGGCTACACCTTC
TRBJ2-1 TRBV6-4 NA 13 many CASSRGVGSEQFF TGTGCCAGCAGTAGGGGGGTAGGAAGCGAGCAGTTCTTC
TRBJ2-3 TRBV11-1 TRBD1 14 many CASSSRQGRNTQYF TGTGCCAGCAGCTCTCGACAGGGGAGAAATACGCAGTATTTT
TRBJ1-2 TRBV2 TRBD1 12 few CASRAGGYGYTF TGTGCCAGCAGGGCAGGGGGCTATGGCTACACCTTC
TRBJ2-7 TRBV20-1 TRBD2 13 many CSAYSGSSYEQYF TGCAGTGCTTATAGCGGGAGCTCCTACGAGCAGTACTTC
TRBJ1-1 TRBV11-3 NA 15 many CASSFEQHMNTEAFF TGTGCCAGCAGCTTTGAACAGCATATGAACACTGAAGCTTTCTTT
TRBJ1-1 TRBV5-1 NA 14 NA CASSLADTLTEAFF TGCGCCAGCAGCTTGGCCGACACCCTCACTGAAGCTTTCTTT
TRBJ1-6 TRBV30 NA 14 few CAWKNLGENSPLHF TGTGCCTGGAAGAACTTAGGGGAGAATTCACCCCTCCACTTT
TRBJ2-1 TRBV10-2 NA 15 many CASSENRESYNEQFF TGCGCCAGCAGTGAAAACAGGGAATCCTACAATGAGCAGTTCTTC
TRBJ2-1 TRBV2 NA 13 few CASSFDGNNEQFF TGTGCCAGCAGTTTTGACGGTAACAATGAGCAGTTCTTC
TRBJ1-6 TRBV20-1 NA 13 NA CSARGGGNSPLHF TGCAGTGCTAGGGGGGGCGGTAATTCACCCCTCCACTTT
TRBJ1-5 TRBV24-1 NA 15 many CATSKAAGKDQPQHF TGTGCCACCTCAAAAGCGGCGGGGAAAGATCAGCCCCAGCATTTT